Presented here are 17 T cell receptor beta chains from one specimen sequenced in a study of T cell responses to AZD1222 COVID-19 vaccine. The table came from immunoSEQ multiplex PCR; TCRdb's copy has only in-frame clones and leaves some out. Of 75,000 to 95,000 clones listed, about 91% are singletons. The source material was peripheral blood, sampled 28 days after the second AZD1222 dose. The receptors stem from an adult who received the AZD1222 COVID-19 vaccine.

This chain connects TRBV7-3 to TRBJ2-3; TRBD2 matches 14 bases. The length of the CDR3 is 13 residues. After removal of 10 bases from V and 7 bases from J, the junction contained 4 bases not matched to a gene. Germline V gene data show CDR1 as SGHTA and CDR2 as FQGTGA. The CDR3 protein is CATGLAGANTQYF. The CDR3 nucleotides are TGTGCCACGGGACTAGCGGGAGCAAATACGCAGTATTTT.

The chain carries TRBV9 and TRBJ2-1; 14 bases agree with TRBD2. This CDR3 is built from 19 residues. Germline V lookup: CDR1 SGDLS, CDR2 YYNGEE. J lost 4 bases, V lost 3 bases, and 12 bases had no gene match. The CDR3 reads CASSGGLGTSGRSYNEQFF. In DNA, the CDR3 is TGTGCCAGCAGCGGAGGGCTGGGGACTAGCGGGAGATCATACAATGAGCAGTTCTTC.

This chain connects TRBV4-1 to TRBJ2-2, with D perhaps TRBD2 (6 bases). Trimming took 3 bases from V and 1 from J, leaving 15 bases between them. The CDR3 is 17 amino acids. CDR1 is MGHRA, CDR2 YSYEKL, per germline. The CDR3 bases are TGCGCCAGCAGCCATGAAAGCGGGTTAAGGAACACCGGGGAGCTGTTTTTT. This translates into CASSHESGLRNTGELFF.

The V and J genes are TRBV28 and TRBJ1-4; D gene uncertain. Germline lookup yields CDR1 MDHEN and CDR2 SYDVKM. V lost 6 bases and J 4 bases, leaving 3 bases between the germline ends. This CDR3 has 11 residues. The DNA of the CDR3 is TGTGCCAGCAGGAGTAATGAAAAACTGTTTTTT. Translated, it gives CASRSNEKLFF.

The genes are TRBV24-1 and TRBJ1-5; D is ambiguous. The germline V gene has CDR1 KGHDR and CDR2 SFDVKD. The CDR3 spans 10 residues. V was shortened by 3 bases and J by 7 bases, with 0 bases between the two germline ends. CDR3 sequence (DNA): TGTGCCACCAGTGATCAGCCCCAGCATTTT. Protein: CATSDQPQHF.

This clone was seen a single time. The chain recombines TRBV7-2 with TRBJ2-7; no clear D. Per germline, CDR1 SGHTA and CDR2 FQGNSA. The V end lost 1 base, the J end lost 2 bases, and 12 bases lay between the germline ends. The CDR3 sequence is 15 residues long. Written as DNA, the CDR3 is TGTGCCAGCAGCTTAGAGGTGGACCCAACCTACGAGCAGTACTTC. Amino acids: CASSLEVDPTYEQYF.

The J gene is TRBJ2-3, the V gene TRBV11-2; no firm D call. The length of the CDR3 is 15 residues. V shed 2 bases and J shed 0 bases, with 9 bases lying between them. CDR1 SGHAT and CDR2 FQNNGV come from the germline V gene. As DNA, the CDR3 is TGTGCCAGCAGCTTACGCACCCCTAGCACAGATACGCAGTATTTT. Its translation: CASSLRTPSTDTQYF.

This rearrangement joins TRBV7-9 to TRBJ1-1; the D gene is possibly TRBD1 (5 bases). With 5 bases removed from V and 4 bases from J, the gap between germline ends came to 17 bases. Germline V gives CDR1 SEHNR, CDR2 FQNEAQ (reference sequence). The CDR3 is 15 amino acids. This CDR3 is CASSPRQSTVTEAFF. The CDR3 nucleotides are TGTGCCAGCAGCCCCAGACAGTCCACGGTCACTGAAGCTTTCTTT.

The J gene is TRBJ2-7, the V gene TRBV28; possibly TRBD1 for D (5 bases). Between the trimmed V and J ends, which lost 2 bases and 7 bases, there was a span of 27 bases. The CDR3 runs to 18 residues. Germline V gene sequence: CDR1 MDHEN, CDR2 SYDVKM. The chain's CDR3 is CASSLKGAGWALRREQYF. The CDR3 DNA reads TGTGCCAGCAGTTTAAAGGGTGCAGGGTGGGCGCTAAGAAGAGAGCAGTACTTC. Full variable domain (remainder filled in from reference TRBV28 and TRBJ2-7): DVKVTQSSRYLVKRTGEKVFLECVQDMDHENMFWYRQDPGLGLRLIYFSYDVKMKEKGDIPEGYSVSREKKERFSLILESASTNQTSMYLCASSLKGAGWALRREQYFGPGTRLTVT.

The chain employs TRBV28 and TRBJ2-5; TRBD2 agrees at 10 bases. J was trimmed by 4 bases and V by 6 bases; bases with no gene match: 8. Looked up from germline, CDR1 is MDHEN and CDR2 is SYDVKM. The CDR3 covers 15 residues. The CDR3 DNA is TGTGCCAGCAGCCGGAGCGGGAGGGCCCGAGAGACCCAGTACTTC. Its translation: CASSRSGRARETQYF.

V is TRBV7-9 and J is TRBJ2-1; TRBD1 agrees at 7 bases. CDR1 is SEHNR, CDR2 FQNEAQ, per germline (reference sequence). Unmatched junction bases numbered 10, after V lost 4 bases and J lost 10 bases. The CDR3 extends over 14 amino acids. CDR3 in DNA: TGTGCCAGCAGCTCACAGGGGAAGGGGCGGGAGCAGTTCTTC. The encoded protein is CASSSQGKGREQFF.

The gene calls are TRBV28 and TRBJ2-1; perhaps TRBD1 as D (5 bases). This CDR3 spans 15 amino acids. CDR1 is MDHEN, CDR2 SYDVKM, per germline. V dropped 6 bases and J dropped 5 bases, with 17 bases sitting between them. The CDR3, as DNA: TGTGCCAGCAGCCGTCCAGGGATAGGGGACAATGAGCAGTTCTTC. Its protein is CASSRPGIGDNEQFF.

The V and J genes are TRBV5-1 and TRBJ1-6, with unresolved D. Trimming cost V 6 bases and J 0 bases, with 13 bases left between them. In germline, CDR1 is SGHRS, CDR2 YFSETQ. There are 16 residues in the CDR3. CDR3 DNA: TGCGCCAGCAAACAAGACTCCAGCTCCTATAATTCACCCCTCCACTTT. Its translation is CASKQDSSSYNSPLHF. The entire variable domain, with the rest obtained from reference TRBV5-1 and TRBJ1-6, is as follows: KAGVTQTPRYLIKTRGQQVTLSCSPISGHRSVSWYQQTPGQGLQFLFEYFSETQRNKGNFPGRFSGRQFSNSRSEMNVSTLELGDSALYLCASKQDSSSYNSPLHFGNGTRLTVT.

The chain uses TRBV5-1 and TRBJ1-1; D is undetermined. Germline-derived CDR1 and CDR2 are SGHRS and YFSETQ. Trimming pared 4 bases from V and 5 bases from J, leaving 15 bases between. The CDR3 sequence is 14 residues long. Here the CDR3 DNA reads TGCGCCAGCAGCCTGCCGAGGGATACAACTGAAGCTTTCTTT. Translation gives CASSLPRDTTEAFF.

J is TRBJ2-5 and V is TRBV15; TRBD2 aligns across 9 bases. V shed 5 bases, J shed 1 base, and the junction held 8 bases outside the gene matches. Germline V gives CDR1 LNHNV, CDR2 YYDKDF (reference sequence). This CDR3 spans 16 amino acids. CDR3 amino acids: CATSRRGGRVQETQYF. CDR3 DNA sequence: TGTGCCACCAGCCGGAGGGGCGGGAGGGTCCAAGAGACCCAGTACTTC.

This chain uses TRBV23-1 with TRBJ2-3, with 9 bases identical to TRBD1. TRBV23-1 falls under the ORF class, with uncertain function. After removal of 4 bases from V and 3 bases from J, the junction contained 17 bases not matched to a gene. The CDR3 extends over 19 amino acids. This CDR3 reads CASSLVIVGTGIFTDTQYF. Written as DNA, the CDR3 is TGCGCCAGCAGTCTAGTTATCGTTGGGACAGGGATTTTTACAGATACGCAGTATTTT.

CDR3 DNA: TGTGCCAGCACCCGGGGAGGGGCGCGCCCGGGAACAGATACGCAGTATTTT. Its translation: CASTRGGARPGTDTQYF. V gene TRBV5-4 combines with J gene TRBJ2-3, with 7 bases aligning to TRBD2. The CDR3 loop spans 17 amino acids. With V trimmed by 6 bases and J by 3 bases, 16 bases remained unmatched. The germline gives CDR1 SGHNT, CDR2 YYREEE (reference sequence). Full variable domain (outside the CDR3, taken from reference TRBV5-4 and TRBJ2-3): ETGVTQSPTHLIKTRGQQVTLRCSSQSGHNTVSWYQQALGQGPQFIFQYYREEENGRGNFPPRFSGLQFPNYSSELNVNALELDDSALYLCASTRGGARPGTDTQYFGPGTRLTVL.